The 22 T cell receptor beta chains presented below share a single source sample, sequenced in a study of beta chain features in type 1 diabetes (dated by TCRdb to the late 2010s). The research as a whole found: A moderate but significant shortening of TCRB CDR3 length was observed in type 1 diabetes patients in all four CD4+ subsets.

The method behind the library was the immunoSEQ multiplex PCR assay. The High Capacity cDNA Reverse Transcription Kit was used to reverse transcribe all of the isolated RNA, meaning that expressed TCRB transcripts were what got sequenced. TCRdb carries this immuneACCESS record with in-frame sequences only. Its versions omit some clonotypes, under half of them owing to an unresolved V gene in the studies checked, with the rest unexplained. The sample has 600,000 to 700,000 clones on record, around 12% of them singletons. More than 0.095% of the sample rests with the top ten. No cognate antigen is known for these TCRs. The sequenced sample consisted of naive CD4+ T cells from blood. This specimen's cell subset or site label, interpreted: true naive CD4+ T cells. These receptor sequences come from a man aged 25-45 years with type 1 diabetes.

This chain links TRBV6-5 with TRBJ2-5; D unresolved. Germline loops: CDR1 MNHEY, CDR2 SVGAGI. The V end lost 6 bases, the J end lost 4 bases, and 15 bases lay between the germline ends. The CDR3 runs to 14 residues. The CDR3 protein is CASSRGALVETQYF. The CDR3 DNA reads as TGTGCCAGCAGCCGAGGTGCACTTGTAGAGACCCAGTACTTC.

A few counts support this clone. The CDR3 DNA sequence: TGTGCCAGCAGCCACAACACAGATACGCAGTATTTT. Translated: CASSHNTDTQYF. The genes are TRBV27 and TRBJ2-3; no firm D call. CDR3 size: 12 residues. CDR1 MNHEY and CDR2 SMNVEV come from the germline V gene (reference sequence). Trimming removed 6 bases at V and 2 bases at J, with 6 bases between.

The chain carries TRBV2 and TRBJ1-5; D unclear. The ends were cut back, 3 bases at V and 3 bases at J, with 9 bases in the middle. Looked up from germline, CDR1 is SNHLY and CDR2 is FYNNEI. The CDR3 spans 14 residues. CDR3 loop: CASSDTRLNQPQHF. In nucleotides, the CDR3 is TGTGCCAGCAGTGACACTCGGCTCAATCAGCCCCAGCATTTT.

Points on this clone: This specimen includes other DNA sequences encoding the same CDR3. The V call is TRBV5-1, the J call TRBJ2-7, with D perhaps matching TRBD1 (5 bases). The CDR3 has 15 amino acids. Germline CDR1 and CDR2: SGHRS and YFSETQ. The germline V and J ends were trimmed by 0 bases and 0 bases, with 10 bases remaining between them. The CDR3 is CASSLAAGISYEQYF. CDR3 bases: TGCGCCAGCAGCTTGGCTGCAGGGATCTCCTACGAGCAGTACTTC.

This clone has only a few counts. J is TRBJ2-3 and V is TRBV20-1; unclear D gene. Deletions cut 6 bases from V and 6 bases from J, with 7 bases between. Germline CDR1 reads DFQATT; CDR2 reads SNEGSKA (reference sequence). CDR3 size: 10 residues. The CDR3 bases are TGCAGTGCCGCTGCGGATACGCAGTATTTT. Translated, it gives CSAAADTQYF.

In the case of this clone: The identical CDR3 is also encoded by other nucleotide sequences in the sample. CDR3: CASSLGTASYEQYF. For the CDR3, the DNA is TGTGCCAGCTCACTAGGGACGGCTTCCTACGAGCAGTACTTC. The chain employs TRBV18 and TRBJ2-7, with D perhaps matching TRBD1 or TRBD2 (5 bases each). This CDR3 is 14 amino acids long. V lost 4 bases, J lost 1 base, and 11 bases lay in between. The germline gives CDR1 KGHSH, CDR2 LQKENI. The full variable domain, its missing parts supplied by reference TRBV18 and TRBJ2-7, is NAGVMQNPRHLVRRRGQEARLRCSPMKGHSHVYWYRQLPEEGLKFMVYLQKENIIDESGMPKERFSAEFPKEGPSILRIQQVVRGDSAAYFCASSLGTASYEQYFGPGTRLTVT.

The chain has TRBV6-6 and TRBJ2-7; D is unclear. The V gene's germline CDR1 is MNHNY and CDR2 SVGAGI (reference sequence). V lost 2 bases to trimming and J lost 0 bases, with 8 bases between them. CDR3 length: 14 amino acids. This CDR3 is CASSYASDSYEQYF. The CDR3 bases are TGTGCCAGCAGTTACGCATCTGACTCCTACGAGCAGTACTTC.

This clone was detected a few times. This sample includes further DNA sequences coding for the same CDR3. The J gene is TRBJ1-2, the V gene TRBV7-2; possibly TRBD1 for D (6 bases). Germline V gene data show CDR1 as SGHTA and CDR2 as FQGNSA. The V end lost 5 bases, the J end lost 6 bases, and 13 bases lay between the germline ends. The CDR3 has 13 amino acids. CDR3 in amino acids: CASSPQGGNGYTF. The CDR3 DNA sequence: TGTGCCAGCAGCCCTCAAGGGGGAAATGGCTACACCTTC.

This chain links TRBV27 with TRBJ2-7; 12 bases match TRBD1. V shed 5 bases and J 5 bases; nucleotides not matched to a gene: 7. CDR1 and CDR2 from the germline V gene are MNHEY and SMNVEV (reference sequence). CDR3 length: 15 residues. CDR3 loop: CASSRPGQGADEQYF. CDR3 nucleotide sequence: TGTGCCAGCAGTAGACCGGGACAGGGGGCCGACGAGCAGTACTTC.

This clone was detected only a few times. V gene TRBV2 combines with J gene TRBJ1-5; D not resolved. V shed 2 bases and J shed 3 bases, with 8 bases lying between them. Germline CDR1 SNHLY, CDR2 FYNNEI. The CDR3 has 14 residues. CDR3: CASSESEYNQPQHF. CDR3 DNA sequence: TGTGCCAGCAGTGAATCGGAATACAATCAGCCCCAGCATTTT. The complete variable domain, with remaining parts taken from reference TRBV2 and TRBJ1-5, reads EPEVTQTPSHQVTQMGQEVILRCVPISNHLYFYWYRQILGQKVEFLVSFYNNEISEKSEIFDDQFSVERPDGSNFTLKIRSTKLEDSAMYFCASSESEYNQPQHFGDGTRLSIL.

The chain couples TRBV15 to TRBJ2-5; either TRBD1 or TRBD2 may supply D (6 bases each). This CDR3 comprises 15 residues. The V and J ends lost 0 bases and 5 bases respectively, with 13 bases between them. Germline assignment: CDR1 LNHNV and CDR2 YYDKDF (reference sequence). The CDR3 coding sequence is TGTGCCACCAGCAGAGATGTGGGGGGCGGTGAGACCCAGTACTTC. Translating it yields CATSRDVGGGETQYF.

This clone was seen more than once but under ten times. This rearrangement joins TRBV9 to TRBJ1-6; D might be TRBD1 (6 bases). CDR3 size: 14 residues. V lost 5 bases, J lost 6 bases, and 12 bases lay in between. Germline lookup yields CDR1 SGDLS and CDR2 YYNGEE. The CDR3 nucleotides read TGTGCCAGCAGTGAGACAGGACTTAATTCACCCCTCCACTTT. Its protein is CASSETGLNSPLHF.

This clone was counted only a few times. J is TRBJ2-3 and V is TRBV5-1, with TRBD1 identical over 8 bases. V lost 0 bases and J lost 2; bases outside the gene matches: 8. The CDR3 is made up of 17 amino acids. CDR1 and CDR2 from the germline V gene are SGHRS and YFSETQ. The chain's CDR3 is CASSLARTGQVTDTQYF. The CDR3 coding sequence is TGCGCCAGCAGCTTGGCCCGGACAGGGCAAGTCACAGATACGCAGTATTTT. The full variable domain, in which reference TRBV5-1 and TRBJ2-3 provide the parts outside the CDR3, is KAGVTQTPRYLIKTRGQQVTLSCSPISGHRSVSWYQQTPGQGLQFLFEYFSETQRNKGNFPGRFSGRQFSNSRSEMNVSTLELGDSALYLCASSLARTGQVTDTQYFGPGTRLTVL.

This clone was counted once. V and J are TRBV14 and TRBJ2-7; TRBD1 matches 11 bases. The germline gives CDR1 SGHDN, CDR2 FVKESK. V dropped 0 bases and J dropped 8; count of bases not matched to a gene: 6. This CDR3 is built from 15 residues. CDR3 sequence: CASSQEWDRGIKQYF. In nucleotides, the CDR3 is TGTGCCAGCAGCCAAGAATGGGACAGGGGGATCAAGCAGTACTTC. The variable domain in full, with the rest retrieved from reference TRBV14 and TRBJ2-7, is EAGVTQFPSHSVIEKGQTVTLRCDPISGHDNLYWYRRVMGKEIKFLLHFVKESKQDESGMPNNRFLAERTGGTYSTLKVQPAELEDSGVYFCASSQEWDRGIKQYFGPGTRLTVT.

This chain joins TRBV7-8 and TRBJ2-5; D may match TRBD1 or TRBD2 (6 bases each). CDR1 and CDR2 from the germline V gene are SGHVS and FQNEAQ. Trimming removed 5 bases from V and 6 bases from J, with 16 bases in between. CDR3 length: 14 amino acids. The CDR3 is CASSPQGTVKTQYF. For the CDR3, the DNA is TGTGCCAGCAGCCCCCAGGGGACTGTGAAGACCCAGTACTTC.

V gene TRBV5-1 combines with J gene TRBJ2-1; no reliable D call. Germline V gene lookup returns CDR1 SGHRS and CDR2 YFSETQ. The V end was cut by 2 bases, the J end by 12 bases, with 18 bases between. The CDR3 is 14 amino acids. The CDR3 nucleotides are TGCGCCAGCAGCTTTGCCATCACGGAGAGTTTGCAGTTCTTC. Protein sequence: CASSFAITESLQFF.

The V and J genes are TRBV7-2 and TRBJ2-2; no firm D call. CDR3 length: 15 amino acids. Trimming cost V 1 base and J 6 bases, with 12 bases left between them. Germline V gene data show CDR1 as SGHTA and CDR2 as FQGNSA. CDR3 region: CASSLGEHGAGELFF. DNA for the CDR3: TGTGCCAGCAGCTTAGGTGAACACGGCGCCGGGGAGCTGTTTTTT.

The CDR3 region is CASSEGRTLTGTDTQYF. The CDR3 nucleotides read TGCGCCAGCAGTGAGGGTAGGACCTTAACTGGCACAGATACGCAGTATTTT. The chain recombines TRBV10-2 with TRBJ2-3; no firm D call. From germline, CDR1 is WSHSY and CDR2 SAAADI. The CDR3 extends over 17 amino acids. Trimming cost V 2 bases and J 1 base, with 16 bases left between them.

This clone was counted a few times. The chain joins TRBV7-9 to TRBJ2-7; TRBD1 matches 8 bases. This CDR3 region has 12 residues. Germline CDR1 is SEHNR and CDR2 is FQNEAQ (reference sequence). V was pared by 8 bases and J by 3 bases, with 3 bases of the junction left unmatched. The CDR3: CASGQGGYEQYF. In DNA, the CDR3 is TGTGCCAGCGGACAGGGTGGCTACGAGCAGTACTTC.

The sample holds a few counts of this clone. V and J are TRBV7-2 and TRBJ2-3; no reliable D call. Trimming took 0 bases from V and 2 from J, leaving 3 bases between them. The CDR3 runs to 13 residues. The germline V gene has CDR1 SGHTA and CDR2 FQGNSA. CDR3 region: CASSLATTDTQYF. The DNA of the CDR3 is TGTGCCAGCAGCTTAGCTACCACAGATACGCAGTATTTT.

The chain is built from TRBV30 and TRBJ2-5, with TRBD2 matching over 11 bases. V was pared by 2 bases and J by 5 bases, with 7 bases of the junction left unmatched. CDR1 is GTSNPN, CDR2 SVGIG, per germline (reference sequence). The CDR3 runs to 15 residues. CDR3 coding DNA: TGTGCCTGGAGTACTCTTAGCGGGGGGGCCGAGACCCAGTACTTC. It is translated as CAWSTLSGGAETQYF.

The V and J genes are TRBV7-8 and TRBJ2-7, with a tentative D call TRBD2 (6 bases). With 5 bases removed from V and 4 bases from J, the gap between germline ends came to 12 bases. Germline CDR1 is SGHVS and CDR2 is FQNEAQ. The CDR3 contains 13 residues. As DNA, the CDR3 is TGTGCCAGCAGCCCCGGGAGCATATACGAGCAGTACTTC. It encodes CASSPGSIYEQYF.